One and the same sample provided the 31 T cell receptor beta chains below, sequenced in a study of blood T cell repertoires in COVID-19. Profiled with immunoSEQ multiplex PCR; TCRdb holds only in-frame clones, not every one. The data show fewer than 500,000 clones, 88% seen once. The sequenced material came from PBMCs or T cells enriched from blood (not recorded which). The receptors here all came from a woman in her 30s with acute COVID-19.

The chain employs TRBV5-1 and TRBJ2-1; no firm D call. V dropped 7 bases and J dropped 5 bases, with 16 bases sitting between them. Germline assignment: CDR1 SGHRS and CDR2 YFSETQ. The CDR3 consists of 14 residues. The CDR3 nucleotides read TGCGCCAGCTCGATAGCCGGTTTTAACAATGAGCAGTTCTTC. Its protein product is CASSIAGFNNEQFF.

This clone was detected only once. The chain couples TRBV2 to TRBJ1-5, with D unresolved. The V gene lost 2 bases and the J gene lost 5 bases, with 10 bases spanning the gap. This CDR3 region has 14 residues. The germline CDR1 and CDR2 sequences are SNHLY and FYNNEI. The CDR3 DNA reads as TGTGCCAGCAGTGAAAACAGTCCCGATCAGCCCCAGCATTTT. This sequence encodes CASSENSPDQPQHF.

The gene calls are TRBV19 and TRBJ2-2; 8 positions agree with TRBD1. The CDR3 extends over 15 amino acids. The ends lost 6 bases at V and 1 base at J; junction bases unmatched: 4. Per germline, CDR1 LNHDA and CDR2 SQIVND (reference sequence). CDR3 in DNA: TGTGCCAGTAGCCCCGGGACAGGGAACACCGGGGAGCTGTTTTTT. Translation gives CASSPGTGNTGELFF.

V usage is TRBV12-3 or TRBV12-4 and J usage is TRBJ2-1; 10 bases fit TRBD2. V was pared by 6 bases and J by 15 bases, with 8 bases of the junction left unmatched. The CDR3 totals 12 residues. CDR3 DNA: TGTGCCAGCAGCCCCCTAGCGGGGGAAGTGTTCTTC. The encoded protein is CASSPLAGEVFF.

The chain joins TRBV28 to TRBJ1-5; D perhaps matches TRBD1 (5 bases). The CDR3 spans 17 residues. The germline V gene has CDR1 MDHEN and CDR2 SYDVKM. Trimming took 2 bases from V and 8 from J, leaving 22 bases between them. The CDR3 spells CASSLGGDGRQGEPQHF. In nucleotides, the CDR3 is TGTGCCAGCAGTTTAGGGGGGGACGGACGTCAGGGTGAGCCCCAGCATTTT. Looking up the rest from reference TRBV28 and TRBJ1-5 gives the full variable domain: DVKVTQSSRYLVKRTGEKVFLECVQDMDHENMFWYRQDPGLGLRLIYFSYDVKMKEKGDIPEGYSVSREKKERFSLILESASTNQTSMYLCASSLGGDGRQGEPQHFGDGTRLSIL.

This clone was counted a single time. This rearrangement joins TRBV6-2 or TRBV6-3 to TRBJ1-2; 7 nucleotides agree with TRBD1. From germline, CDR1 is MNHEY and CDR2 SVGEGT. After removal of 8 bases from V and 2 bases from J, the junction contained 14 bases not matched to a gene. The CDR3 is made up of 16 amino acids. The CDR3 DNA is TGTGCCAGCCGCCCCCCGGGACAGCGGTTAAACTATGGCTACACCTTC. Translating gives CASRPPGQRLNYGYTF.

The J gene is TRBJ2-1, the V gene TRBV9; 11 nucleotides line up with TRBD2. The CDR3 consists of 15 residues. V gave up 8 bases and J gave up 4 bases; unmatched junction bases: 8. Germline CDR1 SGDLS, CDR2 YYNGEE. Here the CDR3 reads CASSSGGRGYNEQFF. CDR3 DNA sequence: TGTGCCAGTTCTAGCGGGGGGCGAGGTTACAATGAGCAGTTCTTC.

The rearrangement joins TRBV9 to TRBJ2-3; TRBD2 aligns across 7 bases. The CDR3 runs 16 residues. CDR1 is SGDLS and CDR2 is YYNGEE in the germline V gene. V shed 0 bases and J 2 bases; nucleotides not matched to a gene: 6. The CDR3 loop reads CASSVGPAGPTDTQYF. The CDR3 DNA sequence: TGTGCCAGCAGCGTAGGCCCAGCGGGGCCCACAGATACGCAGTATTTT.

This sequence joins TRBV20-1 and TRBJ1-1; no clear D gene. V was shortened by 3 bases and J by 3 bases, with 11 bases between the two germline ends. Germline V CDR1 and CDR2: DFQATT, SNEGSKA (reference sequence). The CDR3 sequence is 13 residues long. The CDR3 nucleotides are TGCAGTGCTAGTCGGGGTTTGCACACTGAAGCTTTCTTT. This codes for CSASRGLHTEAFF.

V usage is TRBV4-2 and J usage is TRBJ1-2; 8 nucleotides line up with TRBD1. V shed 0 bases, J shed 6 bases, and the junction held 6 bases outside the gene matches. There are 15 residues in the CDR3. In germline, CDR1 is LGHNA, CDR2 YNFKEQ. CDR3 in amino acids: CASSQERGQGDGYTF. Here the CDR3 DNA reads TGTGCCAGCAGCCAAGAAAGAGGACAGGGCGATGGCTACACCTTC.

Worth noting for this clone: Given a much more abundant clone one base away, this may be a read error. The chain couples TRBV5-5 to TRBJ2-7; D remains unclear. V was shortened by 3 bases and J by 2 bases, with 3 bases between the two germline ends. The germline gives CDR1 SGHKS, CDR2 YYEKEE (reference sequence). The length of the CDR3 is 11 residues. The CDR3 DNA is TGTGCCAGCAGCTCAGCCTACGAGCAGTACTTC. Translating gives CASSSAYEQYF.

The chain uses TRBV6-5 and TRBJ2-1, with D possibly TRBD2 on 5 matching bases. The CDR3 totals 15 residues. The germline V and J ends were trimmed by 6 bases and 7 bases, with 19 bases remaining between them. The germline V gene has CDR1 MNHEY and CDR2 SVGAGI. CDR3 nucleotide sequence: TGTGCCAGCAGCCGGACGCCCCCGGCGGGTAATGAGCAGTTCTTC. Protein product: CASSRTPPAGNEQFF.

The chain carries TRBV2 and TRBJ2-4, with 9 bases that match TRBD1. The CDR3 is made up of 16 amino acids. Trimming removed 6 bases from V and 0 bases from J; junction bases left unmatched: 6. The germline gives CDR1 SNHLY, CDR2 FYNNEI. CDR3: CASREGQGLAKNIQYF. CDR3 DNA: TGTGCCAGCAGAGAGGGACAGGGTCTAGCCAAAAACATTCAGTACTTC.

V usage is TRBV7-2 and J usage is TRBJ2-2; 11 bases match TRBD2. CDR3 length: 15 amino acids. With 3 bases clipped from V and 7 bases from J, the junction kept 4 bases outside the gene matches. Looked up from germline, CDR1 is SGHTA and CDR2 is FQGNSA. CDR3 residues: CASSFGLAGGGELFF. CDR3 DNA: TGTGCCAGCAGCTTCGGGCTAGCGGGGGGCGGGGAGCTGTTTTTT.

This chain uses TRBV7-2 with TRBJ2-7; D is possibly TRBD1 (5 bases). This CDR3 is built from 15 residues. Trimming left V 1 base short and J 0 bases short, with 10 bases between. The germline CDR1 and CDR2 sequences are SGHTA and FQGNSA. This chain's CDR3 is CASSLGGSISYEQYF. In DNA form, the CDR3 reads TGTGCCAGCAGCTTAGGGGGCAGTATCTCCTACGAGCAGTACTTC. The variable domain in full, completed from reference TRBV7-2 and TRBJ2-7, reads GAGVSQSPSNKVTEKGKDVELRCDPISGHTALYWYRQSLGQGLEFLIYFQGNSAPDKSGLPSDRFSAERTGGSVSTLTIQRTQQEDSAVYLCASSLGGSISYEQYFGPGTRLTVT.

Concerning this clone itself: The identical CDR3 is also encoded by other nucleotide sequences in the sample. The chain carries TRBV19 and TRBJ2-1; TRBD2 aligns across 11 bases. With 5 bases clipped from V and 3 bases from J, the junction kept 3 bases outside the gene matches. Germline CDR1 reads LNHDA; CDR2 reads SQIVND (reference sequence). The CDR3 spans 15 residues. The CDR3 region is CASSPLAGGYNEQFF. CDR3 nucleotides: TGTGCCAGTAGTCCGCTAGCGGGGGGCTACAATGAGCAGTTCTTC.

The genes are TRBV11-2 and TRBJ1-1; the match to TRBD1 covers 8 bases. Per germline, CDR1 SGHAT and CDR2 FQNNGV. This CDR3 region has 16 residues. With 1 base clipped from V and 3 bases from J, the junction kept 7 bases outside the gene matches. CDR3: CASSLGTGKRDTEAFF. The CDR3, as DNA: TGTGCCAGCAGCTTAGGGACAGGGAAACGGGACACTGAAGCTTTCTTT.

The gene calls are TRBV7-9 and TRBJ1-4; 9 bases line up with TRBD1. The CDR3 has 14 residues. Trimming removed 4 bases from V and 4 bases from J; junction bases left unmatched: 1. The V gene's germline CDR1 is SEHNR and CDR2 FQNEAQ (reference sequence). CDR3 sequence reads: CASSWGQGNEKLFF. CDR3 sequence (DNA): TGTGCCAGCAGCTGGGGACAGGGTAATGAAAAACTGTTTTTT.

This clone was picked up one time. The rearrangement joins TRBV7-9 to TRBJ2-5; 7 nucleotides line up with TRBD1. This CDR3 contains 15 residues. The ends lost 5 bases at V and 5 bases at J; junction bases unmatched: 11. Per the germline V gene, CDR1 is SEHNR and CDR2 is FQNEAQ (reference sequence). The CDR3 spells CASSRRDSEGETQYF. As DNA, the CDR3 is TGTGCCAGCAGCCGAAGGGACAGCGAGGGCGAGACCCAGTACTTC.

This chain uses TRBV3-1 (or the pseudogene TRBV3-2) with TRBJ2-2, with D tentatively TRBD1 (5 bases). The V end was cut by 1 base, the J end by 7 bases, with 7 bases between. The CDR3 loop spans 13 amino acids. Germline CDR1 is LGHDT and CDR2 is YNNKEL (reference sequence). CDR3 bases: TGTGCCAGCAGCCAAGGAAGGGGCGGGGAGCTGTTTTTT. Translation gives CASSQGRGGELFF.

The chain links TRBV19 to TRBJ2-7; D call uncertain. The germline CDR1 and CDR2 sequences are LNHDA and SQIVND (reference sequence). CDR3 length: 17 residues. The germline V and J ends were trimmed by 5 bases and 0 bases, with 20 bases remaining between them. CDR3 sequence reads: CASSRYHTGLSSYEQYF. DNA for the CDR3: TGTGCCAGTAGTCGCTATCATACCGGGTTAAGCTCCTACGAGCAGTACTTC.

CDR3 sequence reads: CASSSRTAPYGYTF. The CDR3 DNA is TGTGCCAGCAGCTCGCGGACAGCCCCCTATGGCTACACCTTC. The chain joins TRBV7-2 to TRBJ1-2, with D maybe TRBD1 (6 bases). Germline V CDR1 and CDR2: SGHTA, FQGNSA. V shed 4 bases and J shed 4 bases, with 13 bases lying between them. This CDR3 contains 14 residues.

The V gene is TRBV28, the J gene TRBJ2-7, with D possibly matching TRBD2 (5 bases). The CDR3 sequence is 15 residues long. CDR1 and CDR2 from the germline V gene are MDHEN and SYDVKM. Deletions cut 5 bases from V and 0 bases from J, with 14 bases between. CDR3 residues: CASSVISSGSYEQYF. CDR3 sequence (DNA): TGTGCCAGCAGTGTTATTTCCAGCGGCTCCTACGAGCAGTACTTC. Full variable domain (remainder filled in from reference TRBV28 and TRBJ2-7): DVKVTQSSRYLVKRTGEKVFLECVQDMDHENMFWYRQDPGLGLRLIYFSYDVKMKEKGDIPEGYSVSREKKERFSLILESASTNQTSMYLCASSVISSGSYEQYFGPGTRLTVT.

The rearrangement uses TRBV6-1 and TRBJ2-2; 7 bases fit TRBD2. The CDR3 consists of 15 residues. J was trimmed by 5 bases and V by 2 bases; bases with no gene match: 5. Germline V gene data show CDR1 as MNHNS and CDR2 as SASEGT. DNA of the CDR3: TGTGCCAGCAGTGAATCCGTCGGGGGGACCGGGGAGCTGTTTTTT. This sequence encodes CASSESVGGTGELFF.

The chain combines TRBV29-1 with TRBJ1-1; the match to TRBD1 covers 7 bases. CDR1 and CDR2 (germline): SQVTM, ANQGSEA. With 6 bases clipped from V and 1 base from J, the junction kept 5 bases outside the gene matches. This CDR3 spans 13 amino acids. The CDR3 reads CSVAGQWNTEAFF. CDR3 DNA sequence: TGCAGCGTCGCGGGACAGTGGAACACTGAAGCTTTCTTT.

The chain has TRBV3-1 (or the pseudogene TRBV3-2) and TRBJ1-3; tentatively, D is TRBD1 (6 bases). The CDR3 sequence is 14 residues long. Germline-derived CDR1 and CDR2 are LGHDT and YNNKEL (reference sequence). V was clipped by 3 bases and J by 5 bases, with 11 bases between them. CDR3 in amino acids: CASSHGQQRNTIYF. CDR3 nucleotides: TGTGCCAGCAGCCATGGACAGCAAAGAAACACCATATATTTT.

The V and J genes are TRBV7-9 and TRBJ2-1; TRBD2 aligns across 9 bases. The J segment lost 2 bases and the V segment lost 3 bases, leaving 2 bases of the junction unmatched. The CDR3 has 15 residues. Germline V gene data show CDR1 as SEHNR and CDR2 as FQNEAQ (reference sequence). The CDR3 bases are TGTGCCAGCAGCTTGGCGGGGGGGGCCTACAATGAGCAGTTCTTC. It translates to CASSLAGGAYNEQFF. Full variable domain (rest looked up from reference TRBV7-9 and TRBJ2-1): DTGVSQNPRHKITKRGQNVTFRCDPISEHNRLYWYRQTLGQGPEFLTYFQNEAQLEKSRLLSDRFSAERPKGSFSTLEIQRTEQGDSAMYLCASSLAGGAYNEQFFGPGTRLTVL.

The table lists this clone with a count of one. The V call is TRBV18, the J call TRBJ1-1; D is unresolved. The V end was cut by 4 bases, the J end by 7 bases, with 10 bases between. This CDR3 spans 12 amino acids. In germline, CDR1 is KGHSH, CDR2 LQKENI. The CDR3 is CASSLVEGEAFF. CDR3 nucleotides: TGTGCCAGCTCACTGGTCGAGGGTGAAGCTTTCTTT. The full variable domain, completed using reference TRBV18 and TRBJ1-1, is NAGVMQNPRHLVRRRGQEARLRCSPMKGHSHVYWYRQLPEEGLKFMVYLQKENIIDESGMPKERFSAEFPKEGPSILRIQQVVRGDSAAYFCASSLVEGEAFFGQGTRLTVV.

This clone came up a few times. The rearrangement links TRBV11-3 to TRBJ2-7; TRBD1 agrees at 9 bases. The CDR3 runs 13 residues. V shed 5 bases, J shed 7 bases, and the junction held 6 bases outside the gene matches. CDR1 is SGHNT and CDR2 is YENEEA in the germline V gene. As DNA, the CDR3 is TGTGCCAGCAGCCCAAGACAGGGGGGGGAGCAGTACTTC. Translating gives CASSPRQGGEQYF.

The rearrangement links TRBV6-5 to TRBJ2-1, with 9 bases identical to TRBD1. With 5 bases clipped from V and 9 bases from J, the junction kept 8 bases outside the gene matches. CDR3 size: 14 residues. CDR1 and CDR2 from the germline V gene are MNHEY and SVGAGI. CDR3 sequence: CASSPRTGVGEQFF. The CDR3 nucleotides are TGTGCCAGCAGTCCCCGGACAGGGGTGGGTGAGCAGTTCTTC.

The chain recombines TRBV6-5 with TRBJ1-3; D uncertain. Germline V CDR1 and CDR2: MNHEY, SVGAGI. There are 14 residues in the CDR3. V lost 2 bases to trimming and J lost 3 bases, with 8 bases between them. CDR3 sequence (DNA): TGTGCCAGCAGTTACAATCTAGATGGAAACACCATATATTTT. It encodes CASSYNLDGNTIYF.